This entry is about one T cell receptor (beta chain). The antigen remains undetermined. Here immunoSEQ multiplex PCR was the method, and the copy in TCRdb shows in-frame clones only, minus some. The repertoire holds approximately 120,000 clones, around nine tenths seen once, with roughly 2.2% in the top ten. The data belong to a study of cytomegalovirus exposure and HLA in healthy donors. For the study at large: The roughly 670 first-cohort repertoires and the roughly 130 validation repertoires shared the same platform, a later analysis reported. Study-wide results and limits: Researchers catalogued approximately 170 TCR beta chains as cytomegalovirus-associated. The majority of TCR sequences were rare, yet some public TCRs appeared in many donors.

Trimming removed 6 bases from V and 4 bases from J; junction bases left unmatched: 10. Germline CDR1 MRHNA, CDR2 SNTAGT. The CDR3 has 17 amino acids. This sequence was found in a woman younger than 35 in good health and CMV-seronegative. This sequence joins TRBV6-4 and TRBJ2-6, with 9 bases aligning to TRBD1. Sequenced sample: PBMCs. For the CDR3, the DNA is TGTGCCAGCAGCGCGGGACAGGGTACAACCGGGGCCAACGTCCTGACTTTC. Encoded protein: CASSAGQGTTGANVLTF.